The 19 T cell receptor beta chains below come from one sample, sequenced in a study of blood T cell repertoires in COVID-19. Produced via immunoSEQ multiplex PCR; TCRdb's table is partial and in-frame only. The table lists 250,000 or so clones, about 70% of them singletons, with 2.5% to 4% in the top ten. The sample was peripheral blood. These receptors all stem from an elderly woman with acute or convalescent COVID-19.

Regarding this clone: This specimen includes other DNA sequences encoding the same CDR3. This chain joins TRBV20-1 and TRBJ1-2; D gene uncertain. The V end was cut by 2 bases, the J end by 5 bases, with 6 bases between. Germline CDR1 is DFQATT and CDR2 is SNEGSKA (reference sequence). The CDR3 consists of 11 residues. The CDR3 spells CSARREYGYTF. Written as DNA, the CDR3 is TGCAGTGCTAGACGGGAGTATGGCTACACCTTC.

A remark on this clone: Other DNA variants within this sample encode the same CDR3. The rearrangement joins TRBV12-3 or TRBV12-4 to TRBJ1-5; D possibly corresponds to TRBD1 (5 bases). The V end was cut by 6 bases, the J end by 3 bases, with 9 bases between. The CDR3 contains 13 residues. The CDR3 DNA sequence: TGTGCCAGCAGCCGACAGCCCAATCAGCCCCAGCATTTT. Its protein is CASSRQPNQPQHF.

V usage is TRBV9 and J usage is TRBJ1-2; TRBD1 matches at 8 bases. Per the germline V gene, CDR1 is SGDLS and CDR2 is YYNGEE. This CDR3 is built from 15 residues. Germline trimming cut 3 bases from V and 6 bases from J; bases unmatched to any gene: 10. The CDR3: CASSAPLHRGDGYTF. The DNA for the CDR3 is TGTGCCAGCAGCGCCCCCCTCCACAGGGGGGATGGCTACACCTTC.

The chain has TRBV7-9 and TRBJ2-5; D remains ambiguous. The V gene lost 0 bases and the J gene lost 5 bases, with 7 bases spanning the gap. The length of the CDR3 is 13 residues. Germline V lookup: CDR1 SEHNR, CDR2 FQNEAQ (reference sequence). As DNA, the CDR3 is TGTGCCAGCAGCTTAGCGCGCAGGGAGACCCAGTACTTC. Translated, it gives CASSLARRETQYF.

This clone has a handful of counts. V is TRBV6-5 and J is TRBJ1-6; tentative D call: TRBD1 (6 bases). Trimming cost V 6 bases and J 17 bases, with 23 bases left between them. Germline CDR1 and CDR2: MNHEY and SVGAGI. The CDR3 spans 14 residues. The CDR3 is CASREDRTPSRIHF. The DNA of the CDR3 is TGTGCCAGCAGGGAGGACAGAACCCCCTCCCGGATCCACTTT.

This clone appeared a few times. The junction and the germline gene differ at one end; a read error may be behind it. The V gene is TRBV4-1, the J gene TRBJ2-1, with 9 bases identical to TRBD2. This CDR3 contains 15 residues. From germline, CDR1 is MGHRA and CDR2 YSYEKL. The CDR3 spells CASSQDLAGNKEQFF. The CDR3 region has the DNA TGCGCCAGCAGCCAAGATCTAGCGGGAAACAAAGAGCAGTTCTTC.

This rearrangement joins TRBV5-1 to TRBJ2-3; D might be TRBD2 (6 bases). The ends were cut back, 4 bases at V and 0 bases at J, with 12 bases in the middle. The CDR3 length is 15 residues. Germline CDR1 and CDR2: SGHRS and YFSETQ. The CDR3 DNA follows: TGCGCCAGCAGCCCTGGGGGGATTAGCACAGATACGCAGTATTTT. As protein: CASSPGGISTDTQYF.

The rearrangement links TRBV19 to TRBJ2-1; 7 positions agree with TRBD2. This CDR3 is built from 16 residues. CDR1 and CDR2 from the germline V gene are LNHDA and SQIVND (reference sequence). V lost 5 bases, J lost 6 bases, and 13 bases stayed unmatched. CDR3 nucleotides: TGTGCCAGTAGTGTAGCGTACGCGGGAGCATCCAATGAGCAGTTCTTC. As protein: CASSVAYAGASNEQFF. The variable domain in full, with the rest retrieved from reference TRBV19 and TRBJ2-1, is DGGITQSPKYLFRKEGQNVTLSCEQNLNHDAMYWYRQDPGQGLRLIYYSQIVNDFQKGDIAEGYSVSREKKESFPLTVTSAQKNPTAFYLCASSVAYAGASNEQFFGPGTRLTVL.

The chain uses TRBV9 and TRBJ1-2, with 10 bases that match TRBD1. The CDR3 spans 16 residues. Germline values: CDR1 SGDLS, CDR2 YYNGEE. The V segment lost 4 bases and the J segment 7 bases; nucleotides outside the gene matches: 13. The CDR3 coding sequence is TGTGCCAGCAGCCTTGGACAGGGGGTCGGGATGGGTGGCTACACCTTC. Translating gives CASSLGQGVGMGGYTF.

The rearrangement links TRBV18 to TRBJ2-2, with D maybe TRBD1 (5 bases). This CDR3 has 17 amino acids. The V gene's germline CDR1 is KGHSH and CDR2 LQKENI. Deletions cut 1 base from V and 3 bases from J, with 15 bases between. Here the CDR3 DNA reads TGTGCCAGCTCACCACAACAGAAAGGGGTTTACACCGGGGAGCTGTTTTTT. Its translation is CASSPQQKGVYTGELFF.

V gene TRBV12-3 or TRBV12-4 combines with J gene TRBJ1-1, with D unclear. With 7 bases removed from V and 1 base from J, the gap between germline ends came to 10 bases. CDR3 length: 13 residues. The CDR3 here is CASTAEKNTEAFF. The CDR3 nucleotides are TGTGCCAGCACCGCCGAGAAGAACACTGAAGCTTTCTTT.

The chain links TRBV19 to TRBJ2-2, with a weak D call TRBD1 (6 bases). V dropped 2 bases and J dropped 7 bases, with 14 bases sitting between them. This CDR3 comprises 15 residues. The germline gives CDR1 LNHDA, CDR2 SQIVND (reference sequence). The CDR3 spells CASSILTGSGGELFF. The CDR3 DNA is TGTGCCAGTAGTATATTGACAGGCTCGGGCGGGGAGCTGTTTTTT.

The gene calls are TRBV6-1 and TRBJ2-5; 12 bases are shared with TRBD1. The CDR3 covers 15 residues. V was clipped by 2 bases and J by 5 bases; unmatched bases: 3. The germline CDR1 and CDR2 sequences are MNHNS and SASEGT. The DNA for the CDR3 is TGTGCCAGCAGTGAACCGGGACAGGGGGCCGAGACCCAGTACTTC. Translation gives CASSEPGQGAETQYF.

The rearrangement uses TRBV2 and TRBJ1-3; the D is unclear. The CDR3 spans 12 residues. The V end lost 7 bases, the J end lost 3 bases, and 7 bases lay between the germline ends. Germline V CDR1 and CDR2: SNHLY, FYNNEI. The chain's CDR3 is CASNGDGNTIYF. The CDR3, as DNA: TGTGCCAGCAATGGAGATGGAAACACCATATATTTT.

V is TRBV3-1 (or the pseudogene TRBV3-2) and J is TRBJ2-3; D is possibly TRBD2 (6 bases). The V gene lost 4 bases and the J gene lost 1 base, with 18 bases spanning the gap. This CDR3 contains 17 residues. In germline, CDR1 is LGHDT, CDR2 YNNKEL (reference sequence). This CDR3 is CASSLPGLTFRTDTQYF. DNA of the CDR3: TGTGCCAGCAGCCTACCGGGACTCACCTTCCGCACAGATACGCAGTATTTT.

In this sample, this clone turned up many times. The V call is TRBV13, the J call TRBJ2-7; 9 bases align to TRBD1. Per germline, CDR1 PRHDT and CDR2 FYEKMQ (reference sequence). The CDR3 is made up of 15 amino acids. J gave up 2 bases and V 2 bases, and 4 bases lay outside the gene matches. CDR3 coding DNA: TGTGCCAGCAGCTTACGGGGACAGGGAACCTACGAGCAGTACTTC. It encodes CASSLRGQGTYEQYF.

The J gene is TRBJ2-7, the V gene TRBV5-1, with 12 bases fitting TRBD2. V shed 3 bases and J 2 bases; nucleotides not matched to a gene: 3. Per germline, CDR1 SGHRS and CDR2 YFSETQ. The CDR3 runs 15 residues. The CDR3 sequence is CASSSASGGAYEQYF. The CDR3 region has the DNA TGCGCCAGCAGCTCCGCTAGCGGGGGGGCCTACGAGCAGTACTTC. Full variable domain (missing parts from reference TRBV5-1 and TRBJ2-7): KAGVTQTPRYLIKTRGQQVTLSCSPISGHRSVSWYQQTPGQGLQFLFEYFSETQRNKGNFPGRFSGRQFSNSRSEMNVSTLELGDSALYLCASSSASGGAYEQYFGPGTRLTVT.

This clone has only a few counts. The chain employs TRBV20-1 and TRBJ2-7, with TRBD2 matching 9 bases. CDR1 is DFQATT and CDR2 is SNEGSKA in the germline V gene (reference sequence). Trimming took 3 bases from V and 2 from J; bases not matched to a gene: 5. This CDR3 comprises 14 residues. The CDR3 bases are TGCAGTGCTAGTGGCGGGAGGGTGCCCTACGAGCAGTACTTC. Translating it yields CSASGGRVPYEQYF.

J is TRBJ2-3 and V is TRBV5-1; 9 nucleotides agree with TRBD2. Germline CDR1 reads SGHRS; CDR2 reads YFSETQ. CDR3 length: 17 amino acids. The ends lost 0 bases at V and 3 bases at J; junction bases unmatched: 8. CDR3 region: CASSLGIAGVSTDTQYF. CDR3 nucleotide sequence: TGCGCCAGCAGCTTGGGGATAGCGGGAGTGTCTACAGATACGCAGTATTTT.